This T cell receptor beta chain was documented in a study of blood T cells in healthy people across ages. Study-level findings and limits: Both naive CD4+ cell counts and diversity were greater in long-lived donors than in aged donors. The study regarded diversity estimates from one million T cells as underestimates.

This clonotype was found once. Its matching antigen is unknown. A sample-barcoded 5' primer and a J-beta primer mix were used in a second PCR of about 6 to 11 cycles. Carrying 12 random nucleotides, a template-switch adaptor labeled each individual cDNA molecule. Each of the samples gave a minimum of 2.5 million paired-end reads that contained CDR3. TCRdb independently ran MiXCR on the 5' RACE reads; one entry per CDR3 protein. The sample lists roughly 930,000 distinct CDR3 sequences, roughly 43% seen once, with 10% to 15% in the top ten. Trimming left V 2 bases short and J 2 bases short, with 7 bases between. This CDR3 is 14 amino acids long. Germline V gene lookup returns CDR1 MGHRA and CDR2 YSYEKL.

Sequences were obtained from blood. The J gene is TRBJ1-3, the V gene TRBV4-1; perhaps TRBD1 as D (5 bases). This clonotype was sampled from a man aged 25-45 years in good health. CDR3 residues: CASSQQDTGNTIYF. The CDR3 nucleotides read TGCGCCAGCAGCCAACAGGACACTGGAAACACCATATATTTT.